Below, one T cell receptor beta chain is given with its context. This clone has only one observation. Its antigen is currently not known. Base qualities are missing; no much larger clone stands one base away. The time point label for this specimen denotes: baseline before first vaccination. Vaccinee samples came from UK trials COV001 and COV002, including a single-blind randomized controlled phase 2/3 trial of AZD1222 (ChAdOx1 nCoV-19) in healthy adults. For TCRbeta chain sequencing, PBMC samples from trial participants were taken at day 0 and at day 28 after the second dose. These data come from a study of T cell responses to AZD1222 COVID-19 vaccine (TCRdb year 2021). Background on the whole study: AZD1222 recipients with second doses at about 4 weeks or about 12 weeks were pooled, because spike-specific TCR depth and breadth did not differ between schedules. Trial participants were enrolled into age subgroups of 18-55, 56-69 and 70-plus years, which contained roughly 150, 30 and 60 TCR-sequenced participants, respectively. TCR sequencing covered over 230 trial participants: 207 given two doses of AZD1222 and around 25 given two doses of MenACWY control vaccine.

Via the germline V gene (reference sequence), CDR1 is LNHDA and CDR2 SQIVND. The trim is 5 bases for V and 0 bases for J, with a gap of 10 bases between the germline ends. Reading from cysteine to phenylalanine, the CDR3 counts 14 amino acids. Only the CDR3 portion is preserved as DNA: 42 bases, with reading frame beginning at the first base. The CDR3 regions of human TCRbeta chains were analyzed by immunosequencing. The authors processed their data as follows. TCRs in the repertoires were matched against a reference library of SARS-CoV-2-specific TCRs that had been generated with the MIRA antigen-specificity platform. Breadth was defined as the fraction of unique TCRs that were SARS-CoV-2-associated. Depth was defined as the fraction of total T cells that were SARS-CoV-2-associated. Using the MIRA data, each spike-specific TCR was mapped to the spike region that the TCR reacts to and placed in a CD4 or CD8 class. Log10-transformed breadth and depth values were compared by one-way ANOVA with Sidak's multiple comparisons tests. TCRdb stores this immuneACCESS table with in-frame sequences only. Part of the clones is absent; in the studies checked, under half of the shortfall reflects unresolved V genes, and no reason is known for the rest. The D gene and trimming were derived from the DNA, and the V and J assignments and clone size from that table. Across this sample there are about 80,000 clones, with around 90% seen only once. Clones ranked in the top ten supply roughly 23% of the sample.

Overall results and qualifications from the work: No day 14 peak-response samples were available, so repertoires were characterized only after the peak T cell response. Participants were mostly white British and included more females than males, and it was suggested by the authors that clonal diversity may have been underestimated. The 56-69-year group was small, and its depth increase did not reach significance, likely because of low power. After two AZD1222 doses, both the breadth and the depth of spike-specific TCRs were significantly higher than at day 0 and than in MenACWY recipients. Only a handful of AZD1222 recipients were SARS-CoV-2 seropositive at baseline, limiting conclusions about previously exposed vaccinees. Reportedly, close to half of the unique spike-specific TCRs recognized epitopes lying outside the regions that are mutated in the B.1.351 and B.1.1.7 variants. The whole spike protein was spanned by vaccine-associated CD4 TCRs, and dominant responses were seen in regions 160-218 and 743-854.

The clonotype originates from an adult in good health. The sample was peripheral blood, taken on day 0 of AZD1222 vaccination. The V and J segments used are TRBV19 and TRBJ1-2; a tentative D match to TRBD1 spans 5 bases. The nucleotide sequence reads as follows: TGTGCCAGTAGTTTCGGGACCTCTAACTATGGCTACACCTTC. Its protein reads: CASSFGTSNYGYTF.